This T cell receptor (beta chain) is drawn from a study of T cell changes during pregnancy in multiple sclerosis. CDR3 length: 13 amino acids. The germline V and J ends were trimmed by 3 bases and 6 bases, with 15 bases remaining between them. CDR1 SQVTM and CDR2 ANQGSEA come from the germline V gene. TCRdb's table, derived via immunoSEQ multiplex PCR, lists solely in-frame clones and lacks some. The sample lists approximately 100,000 clones; almost 95% were seen once. This clonotype was sampled from a female donor with multiple sclerosis, enrolled in a pregnancy study. The starting material was peripheral blood, obtained before pregnancy. The rearrangement joins TRBV29-1 to TRBJ2-7, with a possible D match to TRBD1 (5 bases). CDR3 sequence: CSVDSDSHGEQYF. Written as DNA, the CDR3 is TGCAGCGTTGACTCAGACAGTCATGGCGAGCAGTACTTC.